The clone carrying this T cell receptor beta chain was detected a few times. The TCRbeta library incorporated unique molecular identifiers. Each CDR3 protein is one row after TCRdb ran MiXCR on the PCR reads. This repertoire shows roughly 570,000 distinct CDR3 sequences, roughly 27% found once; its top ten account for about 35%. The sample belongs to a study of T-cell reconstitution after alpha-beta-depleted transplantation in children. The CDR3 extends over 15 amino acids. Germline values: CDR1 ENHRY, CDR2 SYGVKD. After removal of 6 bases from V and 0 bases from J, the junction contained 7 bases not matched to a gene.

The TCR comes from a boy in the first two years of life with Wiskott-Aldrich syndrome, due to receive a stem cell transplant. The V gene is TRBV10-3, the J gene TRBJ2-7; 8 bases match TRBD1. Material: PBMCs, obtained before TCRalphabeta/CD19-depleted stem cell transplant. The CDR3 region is CAIRRGTGDSYEQYF. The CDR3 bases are TGTGCCATCAGGAGGGGGACAGGCGACTCCTACGAGCAGTACTTC.